The source of this TCR beta chain is a study of cytomegalovirus exposure and HLA in healthy donors. Across the study: For the 300 to 450 genotyped donors, about 81% fell within the Caucasian-associated ancestry cluster.

60 Vbeta and 13 Jbeta primers were used in PCR. The assay was immunoSEQ multiplex PCR, and TCRdb's table has in-frame clones only and misses some. The sample carries 200,000 or so clones, 75% to 85% recorded once. V lost 0 bases, J lost 5 bases, and 13 bases stayed unmatched. The germline gives CDR1 SGHRS, CDR2 YFSETQ. This CDR3 is built from 18 residues. The source material was PBMCs. The chain recombines TRBV5-1 with TRBJ2-1; 8 nucleotides agree with TRBD2. The source of this sequence is a woman between 18 and 29 years old in good health and CMV-seropositive. The CDR3 protein is CASSLEGSGIAGHNEQFF. The CDR3 nucleotides are TGCGCCAGCAGCTTGGAGGGTTCCGGAATAGCGGGGCACAATGAGCAGTTCTTC.